Presented here are 14 T cell receptor beta chains from one specimen sequenced in a study of shared clonotypes between healthy human individuals. Measured with immunoSEQ multiplex PCR; TCRdb has only the in-frame clones, and not every one. The sample has millions of clones, roughly 95% seen once. Naivety among CD8 cells was defined by CD45RO negativity and positive CCR7 selection, thereby excluding terminally differentiated effector memory CD45RA+ cells. The source material was naive CD8+ T cells sorted from blood. The source of these receptors is a man between 18 and 35 years old in good health.

This rearrangement joins TRBV13 to TRBJ1-4, with a possible D match to TRBD1 (6 bases). This CDR3 comprises 14 residues. From germline, CDR1 is PRHDT and CDR2 FYEKMQ (reference sequence). The V and J ends lost 5 bases and 7 bases respectively, with 14 bases between them. The CDR3 nucleotides read TGTGCCAGCAGCCCGGGCCAGGGGCGTGAAAAACTGTTTTTT. Translating gives CASSPGQGREKLFF.

To note about this clone: The identical CDR3 is also encoded by other nucleotide sequences in the sample. This chain connects TRBV5-4 to TRBJ2-5; D unresolved. Per germline, CDR1 SGHNT and CDR2 YYREEE (reference sequence). The CDR3 runs 14 residues. V was shortened by 1 base and J by 1 base, with 8 bases between the two germline ends. In nucleotides, the CDR3 is TGTGCCAGCAGCTTGTTCGGCGGCCAAGAGACCCAGTACTTC. Translated, it gives CASSLFGGQETQYF.

This rearrangement joins TRBV27 to TRBJ2-7; 7 bases are a match to TRBD1. The CDR3 totals 14 residues. Germline CDR1 reads MNHEY; CDR2 reads SMNVEV (reference sequence). Trimming at V came to 5 bases and at J to 2 bases, leaving 6 bases not matched to a gene. CDR3 region: CASSQYGTAYEQYF. The CDR3 coding sequence is TGTGCCAGCAGTCAATACGGGACAGCCTACGAGCAGTACTTC.

The rearrangement joins TRBV6-6 to TRBJ1-2, with D possibly being TRBD1 (5 bases). This CDR3 contains 14 residues. Trimming removed 0 bases at V and 5 bases at J, with 10 bases between. Germline CDR1 reads MNHNY; CDR2 reads SVGAGI (reference sequence). The CDR3 DNA is TGTGCCAGCAGTTACTCATCCAGGGAGTATGGCTACACCTTC. It encodes CASSYSSREYGYTF.

The chain recombines TRBV27 with TRBJ2-3; 10 bases are shared with TRBD2. The CDR3 has 18 amino acids. With V trimmed by 5 bases and J by 2 bases, 13 bases remained unmatched. Per germline, CDR1 MNHEY and CDR2 SMNVEV (reference sequence). CDR3 amino acids: CASSPTGYSGGHTDTQYF. The CDR3 bases are TGTGCCAGCAGTCCCACCGGATATAGCGGGGGGCACACAGATACGCAGTATTTT.

V gene TRBV9 combines with J gene TRBJ2-7, with 7 bases matching TRBD2. CDR3 length: 15 amino acids. Germline values: CDR1 SGDLS, CDR2 YYNGEE. J lost 7 bases, V lost 4 bases, and 14 bases had no gene match. The CDR3 loop reads CASSSSGTGGREQYF. CDR3 nucleotide sequence: TGTGCCAGCAGCAGCTCCGGGACGGGGGGAAGAGAGCAGTACTTC.

V gene TRBV5-6 combines with J gene TRBJ2-1; 11 nucleotides match TRBD2. This CDR3 has 15 amino acids. The J segment lost 4 bases and the V segment lost 2 bases, leaving 2 bases of the junction unmatched. The germline gives CDR1 SGHDT, CDR2 YYEEEE. CDR3 region: CASSFGTSGYNEQFF. The CDR3 region has the DNA TGTGCCAGCAGCTTCGGGACTAGCGGTTACAATGAGCAGTTCTTC.

The genes are TRBV28 and TRBJ2-1, with D maybe TRBD1 (5 bases). The V end lost 4 bases, the J end lost 10 bases, and 17 bases lay between the germline ends. The CDR3 consists of 14 residues. Germline V lookup: CDR1 MDHEN, CDR2 SYDVKM. In DNA form, the CDR3 reads TGTGCCAGCAGTTATGTGGGGCGTGAGGACGAGCAGTTCTTC. Translated: CASSYVGREDEQFF.

The rearrangement uses TRBV11-2 and TRBJ2-2; D might be TRBD1 (5 bases). Trimming left V 1 base short and J 7 bases short, with 16 bases between. Germline CDR1 SGHAT, CDR2 FQNNGV. The length of the CDR3 is 16 residues. The chain's CDR3 is CASSLVVSGRSGELFF. CDR3 nucleotides: TGTGCCAGCAGCTTAGTCGTATCAGGGCGTAGCGGGGAGCTGTTTTTT.

A few counts support this clone. The chain uses TRBV6-5 and TRBJ2-4, with D tentatively TRBD1 or TRBD2 (5 bases each). Germline assignment: CDR1 MNHEY and CDR2 SVGAGI. Trimming cost V 4 bases and J 1 base, with 14 bases left between them. The CDR3 totals 16 residues. The CDR3 DNA reads as TGTGCCAGCAGTTCACGTTCCGGGGCCGCCAAAAACATTCAGTACTTC. Its protein is CASSSRSGAAKNIQYF.

The rearrangement joins TRBV6-1 to TRBJ2-4; no clear D. The CDR3 contains 13 residues. Germline V lookup: CDR1 MNHNS, CDR2 SASEGT. The ends were cut back, 8 bases at V and 3 bases at J, with 11 bases in the middle. Here the CDR3 DNA reads TGTGCCAGCTGGAGTGTGATCAAAAACATTCAGTACTTC. Translating it yields CASWSVIKNIQYF.

This clone was recorded only once. J is TRBJ1-1 and V is TRBV6-1; D is uncertain. V was cut by 2 bases and J by 8 bases, with 9 bases left in between. Looked up from germline, CDR1 is MNHNS and CDR2 is SASEGT. There are 12 residues in the CDR3. The CDR3 DNA is TGTGCCAGCAGTGAATGGGCAACCGAAGCTTTCTTT. Translating it yields CASSEWATEAFF.

CDR3 amino acids: CASSEEPASDTEAFF. The CDR3 region has the DNA TGTGCCAGCAGTGAAGAACCGGCATCGGACACTGAAGCTTTCTTT. V gene TRBV2 combines with J gene TRBJ1-1; D is uncertain. The V and J ends lost 1 base and 3 bases respectively, with 12 bases between them. Germline values: CDR1 SNHLY, CDR2 FYNNEI. The CDR3 has 15 amino acids.

The chain uses TRBV7-2 and TRBJ2-7; possibly TRBD1 for D (5 bases). V gave up 4 bases and J gave up 5 bases, with 18 bases separating them. The CDR3 covers 15 residues. Germline V gene data show CDR1 as SGHTA and CDR2 as FQGNSA. CDR3 nucleotide sequence: TGTGCCAGCAGCTGGAACAGGTACGCCGGCAACGAGCAGTACTTC. Protein product: CASSWNRYAGNEQYF.